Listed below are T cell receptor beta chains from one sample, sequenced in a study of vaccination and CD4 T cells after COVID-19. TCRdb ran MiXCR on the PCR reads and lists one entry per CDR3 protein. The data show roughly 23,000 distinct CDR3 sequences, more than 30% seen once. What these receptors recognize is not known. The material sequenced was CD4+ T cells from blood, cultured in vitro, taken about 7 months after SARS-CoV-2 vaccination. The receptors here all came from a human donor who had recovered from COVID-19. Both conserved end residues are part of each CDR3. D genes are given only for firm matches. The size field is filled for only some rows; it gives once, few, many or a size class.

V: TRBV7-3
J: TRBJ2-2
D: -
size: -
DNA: TGTGCCAGCAGCTTGGGCCTACTTGGCACCGGGGAGCTGTTTTTT
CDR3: CASSLGLLGTGELFF

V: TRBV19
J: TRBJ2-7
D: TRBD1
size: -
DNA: TGTGCCAGTAGTATTTTAGGGACAGCAACCTACGAGCAGTACTTC
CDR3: CASSILGTATYEQYF

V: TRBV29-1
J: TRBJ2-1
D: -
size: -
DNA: TGCAGCGTTGATAGAGGGGTTGGTGAGCAGTTCTTC
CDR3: CSVDRGVGEQFF

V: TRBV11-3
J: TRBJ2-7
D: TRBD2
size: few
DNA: TGTGCCAGCAGCTTAGGGACTAGCGGCGAGCAGTACTTC
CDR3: CASSLGTSGEQYF

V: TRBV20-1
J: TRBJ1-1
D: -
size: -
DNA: TGCAGTGCTAGAGGAGGCGGGAACACTGAAGCTTTCTTT
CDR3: CSARGGGNTEAFF

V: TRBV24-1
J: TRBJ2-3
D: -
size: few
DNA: TGTGCCACCAGTGTAGGGGGCAGGGGGGGAGATACGCAGTATTTT
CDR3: CATSVGGRGGDTQYF

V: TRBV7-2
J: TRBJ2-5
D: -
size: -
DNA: TGTGCCAGCAGCTTAGGGGGGGCGAAGACCCAGTACTTC
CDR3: CASSLGGAKTQYF

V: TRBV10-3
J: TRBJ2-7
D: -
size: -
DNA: TGTGCCAGCAGTTACTCGTCTAGTTTCTACGAGCAGTACTTC
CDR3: CASSYSSSFYEQYF

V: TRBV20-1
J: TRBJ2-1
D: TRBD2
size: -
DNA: TGCAGTGCTAGTAAGCTAGCGGGAGGGGGGAGCGAGCAGTTCTTC
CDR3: CSASKLAGGGSEQFF

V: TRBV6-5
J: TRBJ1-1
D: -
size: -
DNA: TGTGCCAGCAGTTACTCACAGTGCACTGAAGCTTTCTTT
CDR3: CASSYSQCTEAFF

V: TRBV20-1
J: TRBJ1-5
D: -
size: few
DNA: TGCAGTGCTGGGGCTTGGGATAGCAATCAGCCCCAGCATTTT
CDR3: CSAGAWDSNQPQHF

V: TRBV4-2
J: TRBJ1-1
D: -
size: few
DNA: TGTGCCAGCAGCCAAGTTCCAGGGTTGGCTTTCTTT
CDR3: CASSQVPGLAFF

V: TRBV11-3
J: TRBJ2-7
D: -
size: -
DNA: TGTGCCAGCAGCTTAGGGGGAAAGAGGTACGGGCAGTACTTC
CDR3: CASSLGGKRYGQYF

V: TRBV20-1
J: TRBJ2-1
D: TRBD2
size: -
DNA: TGCAGTGCCATACTAGCGGGAGGGCCAAGTTACAATGAGCAGTTCTTC
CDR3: CSAILAGGPSYNEQFF

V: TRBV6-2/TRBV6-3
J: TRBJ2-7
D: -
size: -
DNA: TGTGCCAGCGAACAGCAGTACTTC
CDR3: CASEQQYF

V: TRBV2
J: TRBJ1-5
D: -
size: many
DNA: TGTGCCAGCAGGCGGGATAGCAATCAGCCCCAGCATTTT
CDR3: CASRRDSNQPQHF

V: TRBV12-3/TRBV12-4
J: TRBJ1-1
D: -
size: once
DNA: TGTGCCAGCAGCCACAGGGATTGGGACACTGAAGCTTTCTTT
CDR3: CASSHRDWDTEAFF

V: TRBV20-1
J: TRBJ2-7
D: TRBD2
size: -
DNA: TGCAGTGCTAGAGACGCTTTGACTAGCCCGGAAACCTACGAGCAGTACTTC
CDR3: CSARDALTSPETYEQYF

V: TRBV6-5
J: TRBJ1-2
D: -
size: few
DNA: TGTGCCAGCAGTTTTGGTAGGACACAAGGTGGTGGCTACACCTTC
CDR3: CASSFGRTQGGGYTF

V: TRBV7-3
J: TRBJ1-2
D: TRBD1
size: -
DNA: TGTGCCAGCAGCTCCGGGACAGGGTCTGATGGCTACACCTTC
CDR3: CASSSGTGSDGYTF

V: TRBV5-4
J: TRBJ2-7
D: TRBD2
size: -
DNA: TGTGCCAGCAGCTTGGGACTAGCGGGAGTCTACGAGCAGTACTTC
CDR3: CASSLGLAGVYEQYF

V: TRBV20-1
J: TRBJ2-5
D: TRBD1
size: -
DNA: TGCAGTGCACCACGACAGGGTGAGGAGACCCAGTACTTC
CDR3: CSAPRQGEETQYF

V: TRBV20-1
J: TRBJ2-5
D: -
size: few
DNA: TGCAGTGCTAGAGATCCCCAGCGGGAGACCCAGTACTTC
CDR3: CSARDPQRETQYF

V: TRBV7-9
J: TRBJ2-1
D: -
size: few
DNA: TGTGCCAGCAGCCCTGCTCCAGGCAGCGGTTCCTACAATGAGCAGTTCTTC
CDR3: CASSPAPGSGSYNEQFF

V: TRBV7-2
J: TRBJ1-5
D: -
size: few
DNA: TGTGCCAGCAGCTTAGCCGGGACCTTAGGCAATCAGCCCCAGCATTTT
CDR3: CASSLAGTLGNQPQHF

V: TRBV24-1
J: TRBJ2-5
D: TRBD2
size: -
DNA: TGTGCCACCAGTGACCCTGTACAGGGGGCCGGGACTAGCGGACAAGAGACCCAGTACTTC
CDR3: CATSDPVQGAGTSGQETQYF

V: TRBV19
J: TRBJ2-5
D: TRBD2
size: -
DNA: TGTGCCAGTAGTCAGGGACTAGCGGGAGTTGGGCAAGAGACCCAGTACTTC
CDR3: CASSQGLAGVGQETQYF

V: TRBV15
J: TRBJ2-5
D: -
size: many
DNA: TGTGCCACCAGCAGAGATCGGATGGGGTCGGGGGAGACCCAGTACTTC
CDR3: CATSRDRMGSGETQYF

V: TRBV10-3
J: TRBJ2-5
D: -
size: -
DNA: TGTGCCACATATACAGGGGAGGGAGAGACCCAGTACTTC
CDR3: CATYTGEGETQYF

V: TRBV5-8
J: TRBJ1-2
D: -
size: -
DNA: TGTGCCAGCAGCCCCGGCAGGGGCGACTATGGCTACACCTTC
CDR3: CASSPGRGDYGYTF

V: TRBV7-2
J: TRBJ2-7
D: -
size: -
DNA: TGTGCCAGCAGCTTAGGGCCCCGCCACACCACCTACGAGCAGTACTTC
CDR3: CASSLGPRHTTYEQYF

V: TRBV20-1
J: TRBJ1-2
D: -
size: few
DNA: TGCAGTGCTAGAGTATGGACAGCGGCTAACTATGGCTACACCTTC
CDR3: CSARVWTAANYGYTF

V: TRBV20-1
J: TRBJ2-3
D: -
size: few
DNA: TGCAGTGCTAGAGATTACGACTCACCATGGGATACGCAGTATTTT
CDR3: CSARDYDSPWDTQYF

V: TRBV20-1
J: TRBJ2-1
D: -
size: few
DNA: TGCAGTGCTAGGCTTCTACGGGGACAATCGTACAATGAGCAGTTCTTC
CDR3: CSARLLRGQSYNEQFF

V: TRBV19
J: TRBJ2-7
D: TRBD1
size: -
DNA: TGTGCCAGTAGTACGGGGACAGGGCCCTACGAGCAGTACTTC
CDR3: CASSTGTGPYEQYF

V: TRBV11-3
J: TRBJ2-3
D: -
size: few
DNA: TGTGCCAGCAGCTTAAAAGATACGCAGTATTTT
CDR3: CASSLKDTQYF

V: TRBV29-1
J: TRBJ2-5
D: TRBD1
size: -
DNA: TGCAGCGTCCACGAGACAGGGGGCGTTTTTGAGACCCAGTACTTC
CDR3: CSVHETGGVFETQYF

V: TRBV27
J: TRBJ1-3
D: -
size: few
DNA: TGTGCCAGCAGTTTATATGGTGGAAACACCATATATTTT
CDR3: CASSLYGGNTIYF

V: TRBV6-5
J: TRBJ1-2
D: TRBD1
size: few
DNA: TGTGCCAGCAGTTACGCGGGGACAGGTCATTACACCTTC
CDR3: CASSYAGTGHYTF

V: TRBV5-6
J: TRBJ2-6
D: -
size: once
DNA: TGTGCCAGCAGCTTGATTGGGGTCGGGCGAGGGGCCAACGTCCTGACTTTC
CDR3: CASSLIGVGRGANVLTF

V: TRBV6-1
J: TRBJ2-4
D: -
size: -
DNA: TGTGCCAGCACTACAGGTTCATGGAACATTCAGTACTTC
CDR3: CASTTGSWNIQYF

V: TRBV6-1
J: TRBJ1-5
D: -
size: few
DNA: TGTGCCAGCAGTGGACCCGGGGGGCTATGGAATCAGCCCCAGCATTTT
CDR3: CASSGPGGLWNQPQHF

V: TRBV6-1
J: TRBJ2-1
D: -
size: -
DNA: TGTGCCAGCAAACGACAAAGCTCCTACAATGAGCAGTTCTTC
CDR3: CASKRQSSYNEQFF

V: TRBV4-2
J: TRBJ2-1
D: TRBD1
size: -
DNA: TGTGCCAGCAGCCAAGAGCCAGGGGGCCTCTACAATGAGCAGTTCTTC
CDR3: CASSQEPGGLYNEQFF

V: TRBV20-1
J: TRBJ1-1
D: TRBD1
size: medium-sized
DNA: TGCAGTGTCATGGGTTTAGGGGGCCGGAACACTGAAGCTTTCTTT
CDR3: CSVMGLGGRNTEAFF

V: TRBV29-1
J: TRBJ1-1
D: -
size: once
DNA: TGCAGCGCCACTAGGGTTATGAACACTGAAGCTTTCTTT
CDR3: CSATRVMNTEAFF

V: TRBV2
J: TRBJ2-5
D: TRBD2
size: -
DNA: TGTGCCAGCAGTCGGGATCCCCTAGCGGTCCAAGAGACCCAGTACTTC
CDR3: CASSRDPLAVQETQYF

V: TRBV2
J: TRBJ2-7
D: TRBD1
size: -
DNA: TGTGCCAGCAGTTTGGACAGGGGAGATGGAAGCTACGAGCAGTACTTC
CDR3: CASSLDRGDGSYEQYF